Below are 25 T cell receptor beta chains sequenced from a single sample in a study of regulatory T cells in long-lasting Graves disease. CDR3-region Arm-PCR and iRepertoire HTBI primers produced the TCR beta libraries. TCRdb itself ran the multiplex PCR reads through MiXCR, one entry per CDR3 protein. The sample includes 400,000 to 500,000 distinct CDR3 sequences, roughly 15% of them seen just once. Sample time point: newly diagnosed GD, antithyroid drugs for less than 3 months. PBMC-extracted RNA yielded the TCR library. The sample also formed part of further work on T cells in Graves' hyperthyroidism and ophthalmopathy.

The sample was peripheral blood mononuclear cells (PBMCs), taken at new diagnosis, from a patient treated with antithyroid drugs. Receptors were obtained from a woman in her late teens or twenties with Graves disease.

The chain carries TRBV7-2 and TRBJ1-2; D gene uncertain. Trimming removed 5 bases from V and 9 bases from J, with 19 bases in between. The CDR3 loop spans 14 amino acids. Germline-derived CDR1 and CDR2 are SGHTA and FQGNSA. CDR3 sequence (DNA): TGTGCCAGCAGCGCGACACGTAACACATGGAGCTACACCTTC. Its translation: CASSATRNTWSYTF.

The chain has TRBV19 and TRBJ1-5, with 8 bases lining up with TRBD1. V dropped 4 bases and J dropped 3; count of bases not matched to a gene: 11. The CDR3 sequence is 17 residues long. The germline CDR1 and CDR2 sequences are LNHDA and SQIVND (reference sequence). CDR3 sequence reads: CASSKYKTGANNQPQHF. The CDR3 DNA sequence: TGTGCCAGTAGTAAATATAAGACAGGGGCCAACAATCAGCCCCAGCATTTT.

In its sample, this clonotype was seen many times. This rearrangement joins TRBV11-2 to TRBJ2-1, with D perhaps assigned TRBD1 or TRBD2 (5 bases each). Per germline, CDR1 SGHAT and CDR2 FQNNGV. V was cut by 2 bases and J by 10 bases, with 9 bases left in between. The CDR3 runs to 12 residues. CDR3 nucleotides: TGTGCCAGCAGCTTAACCGGGACGGAGCAGTTCTTC. It is translated as CASSLTGTEQFF.

This clonotype was counted at least ten times. This sequence joins TRBV7-8 and TRBJ2-5; D gene unclear. Germline CDR1 is SGHVS and CDR2 is FQNEAQ. V was clipped by 2 bases and J by 1 base, with 8 bases between them. There are 14 residues in the CDR3. CDR3 in amino acids: CASSLRRTQETQYF. CDR3 sequence (DNA): TGTGCCAGCAGCTTAAGGCGGACCCAAGAGACCCAGTACTTC.

This clonotype came up many times. CDR3 coding DNA: TGTGCCAGCAGTACCATTAGGACTAGCGGGAACAATGAGCAGTTCTTC. This encodes CASSTIRTSGNNEQFF. The genes are TRBV6-1 and TRBJ2-1, with 12 bases that match TRBD2. CDR3 length equals 16 residues. V lost 5 bases, J lost 5 bases, and 7 bases stayed unmatched. Germline V gene lookup returns CDR1 MNHNS and CDR2 SASEGT.

In its sample, this clonotype was seen many times. The chain uses TRBV6-1 and TRBJ2-3; maybe TRBD2 (6 bases). The V gene lost 5 bases and the J gene lost 1 base, with 13 bases spanning the gap. The CDR3 consists of 15 residues. Germline V gene lookup returns CDR1 MNHNS and CDR2 SASEGT. CDR3 region: CASSKTGTRTDTQYF. CDR3 DNA sequence: TGTGCCAGCAGTAAAACCGGGACTCGCACAGATACGCAGTATTTT.

This clonotype was seen only a few times. V and J are TRBV27 and TRBJ2-7; 7 nucleotides line up with TRBD2. V lost 5 bases, J lost 2 bases, and 9 bases stayed unmatched. The germline V gene encodes CDR1 MNHEY and CDR2 SMNVEV (reference sequence). This CDR3 region has 15 residues. The CDR3 nucleotides are TGTGCCAGCAGTCCCGCGGGACTACCCGCCTACGAGCAGTACTTC. It codes for CASSPAGLPAYEQYF.

This clonotype was detected many times. The chain combines TRBV6-2 or TRBV6-3 with TRBJ2-7; TRBD2 agrees at 14 bases. The J segment lost 3 bases and the V segment lost 4 bases, leaving 5 bases of the junction unmatched. This CDR3 has 16 amino acids. Germline lookup yields CDR1 MNHEY and CDR2 SVGEGT. The CDR3 here is CASSWGLAGVYYEQYF. The DNA of the CDR3 is TGTGCCAGCAGTTGGGGACTAGCGGGAGTTTACTACGAGCAGTACTTC.

This clonotype has a count of ten or more. V is TRBV20-1 and J is TRBJ2-1; D might be TRBD2 (5 bases). Germline assignment: CDR1 DFQATT and CDR2 SNEGSKA (reference sequence). The CDR3 loop spans 14 amino acids. V was clipped by 0 bases and J by 8 bases, with 14 bases between them. The CDR3 DNA sequence: TGCAGTGCTAGAGATAATCTAGCTCTCTATGAGCAGTTCTTC. This translates into CSARDNLALYEQFF.

The sample holds a few counts of this clonotype. The chain has TRBV9 and TRBJ2-3; 9 bases map to TRBD1. The germline V gene has CDR1 SGDLS and CDR2 YYNGEE. The CDR3 covers 16 residues. V shed 1 base, J shed 1 base, and the junction held 4 bases outside the gene matches. The CDR3 region has the DNA TGTGCCAGCAGCGTACTCCGGGACAGGGGCACAGATACGCAGTATTTT. Translating gives CASSVLRDRGTDTQYF. The entire variable domain, with the rest obtained from reference TRBV9 and TRBJ2-3, is as follows: DSGVTQTPKHLITATGQRVTLRCSPRSGDLSVYWYQQSLDQGLQFLIQYYNGEERAKGNILERFSAQQFPDLHSELNLSSLELGDSALYFCASSVLRDRGTDTQYFGPGTRLTVL.

V and J are TRBV24-1 and TRBJ2-5, with TRBD1 matching over 11 bases. V dropped 4 bases and J dropped 4; count of bases not matched to a gene: 4. In germline, CDR1 is KGHDR, CDR2 SFDVKD. CDR3 length: 15 residues. The chain's CDR3 is CATSDPGQGGETQYF. The CDR3 DNA sequence: TGTGCCACCAGTGACCCGGGACAGGGGGGAGAGACCCAGTACTTC.

This clonotype was counted between two and nine times. The CDR3 here is CATVVHPYGYTF. In DNA, the CDR3 is TGTGCCACCGTGGTTCACCCCTATGGCTACACCTTC. The chain combines TRBV19 with TRBJ1-2; D ambiguous. Germline V gene sequence: CDR1 LNHDA, CDR2 SQIVND (reference sequence). V was trimmed by 10 bases and J by 4 bases, leaving 13 bases between them. There are 12 residues in the CDR3.

This clonotype was seen a handful of times. This sequence joins TRBV29-1 and TRBJ2-7, with 7 positions matching TRBD2. Germline V lookup: CDR1 SQVTM, CDR2 ANQGSEA. This CDR3 region has 12 residues. The V segment lost 7 bases and the J segment 3 bases; nucleotides outside the gene matches: 6. The CDR3 bases are TGCAGCGCGGGGGGAATGGGCTACGAGCAGTACTTC. Its translation is CSAGGMGYEQYF.

The sample holds a few counts of this clonotype. The chain couples TRBV9 to TRBJ1-1, with D possibly being TRBD1 (5 bases). The ends were cut back, 4 bases at V and 7 bases at J, with 20 bases in the middle. Germline-derived CDR1 and CDR2 are SGDLS and YYNGEE. This CDR3 has 15 residues. For the CDR3, the DNA is TGTGCCAGCAGCCCGGGGACCGCTAGAGGTAGTGAAGCTTTCTTT. It is translated as CASSPGTARGSEAFF. Looking up the rest from reference TRBV9 and TRBJ1-1 gives the full variable domain: DSGVTQTPKHLITATGQRVTLRCSPRSGDLSVYWYQQSLDQGLQFLIQYYNGEERAKGNILERFSAQQFPDLHSELNLSSLELGDSALYFCASSPGTARGSEAFFGQGTRLTVV.

There are a few counts of this clonotype. V gene TRBV7-2 combines with J gene TRBJ1-1; 8 bases agree with TRBD1. There are 18 residues in the CDR3. Germline-derived CDR1 and CDR2 are SGHTA and FQGNSA. V was clipped by 0 bases and J by 4 bases; unmatched bases: 13. The CDR3 DNA sequence: TGTGCCAGCAGCTTAGCCGAGGGACAGGTATTTCGGTTCACTGAAGCTTTCTTT. It translates to CASSLAEGQVFRFTEAFF.

The chain has TRBV5-1 and TRBJ1-5; no clear D. Trimming took off 3 bases at V and 2 bases at J, with 15 bases between the two ends. The CDR3 totals 16 residues. Germline values: CDR1 SGHRS, CDR2 YFSETQ. The CDR3 DNA follows: TGCGCCAGCAGCTCCCTTAGGGTTGAGGGCAATCAGCCCCAGCATTTT. Translated: CASSSLRVEGNQPQHF.

This clonotype showed up many times. The rearrangement uses TRBV7-2 and TRBJ2-7; possibly TRBD1 or TRBD2 for D (6 bases each). The CDR3 has 14 amino acids. The germline V and J ends were trimmed by 5 bases and 6 bases, with 17 bases remaining between them. CDR1 SGHTA and CDR2 FQGNSA come from the germline V gene. CDR3 region: CASSPGSKGGEQYF. CDR3 bases: TGTGCCAGCAGCCCGGGGTCGAAGGGGGGCGAGCAGTACTTC.

This clonotype has at least ten counts. A read error may account for a junction end that differs from germline. The chain uses TRBV28 and TRBJ1-2; 7 nucleotides align to TRBD1. Per the germline V gene, CDR1 is MDHEN and CDR2 is SYDVKM. This CDR3 has 14 residues. CDR3 region: CASSLSVDRVIISF. The CDR3 DNA is TGTGCCAGCAGTTTATCCGTAGACAGGGTAATTATCTCCTTC.

There are many counts of this clonotype. The chain uses TRBV11-2 and TRBJ2-3; 9 nucleotides agree with TRBD2. The CDR3 spans 15 residues. V dropped 2 bases and J dropped 4; count of bases not matched to a gene: 4. Germline loops: CDR1 SGHAT, CDR2 FQNNGV. CDR3 sequence reads: CASSLSGRSPDTQYF. The CDR3 DNA sequence: TGTGCCAGCAGCTTAAGCGGGAGGAGTCCAGATACGCAGTATTTT. Full variable domain (rest looked up from reference TRBV11-2 and TRBJ2-3): EAGVAQSPRYKIIEKRQSVAFWCNPISGHATLYWYQQILGQGPKLLIQFQNNGVVDDSQLPKDRFSAERLKGVDSTLKIQPAKLEDSAVYLCASSLSGRSPDTQYFGPGTRLTVL.

This clonotype was picked up a small number of times. The gene calls are TRBV19 and TRBJ1-6; no clear D. CDR1 is LNHDA and CDR2 is SQIVND in the germline V gene (reference sequence). V was clipped by 1 base and J by 9 bases, with 13 bases between them. The CDR3 is 15 amino acids. This CDR3 is CASSIVRDGGSPLHF. CDR3 nucleotide sequence: TGTGCCAGTAGTATAGTAAGGGATGGTGGTTCACCCCTCCACTTT.

The V and J genes are TRBV15 and TRBJ1-1; D unclear. V gave up 3 bases and J gave up 11 bases, with 13 bases separating them. The CDR3 is 12 amino acids. Germline CDR1 and CDR2: LNHNV and YYDKDF (reference sequence). CDR3 sequence (DNA): TGTGCCACCAGCAGGGACTGGGCCGGGGCTTTCTTT. Encoded protein: CATSRDWAGAFF.

This clonotype has a count of ten or more. The gene calls are TRBV6-1 and TRBJ1-2, with 8 bases aligning to TRBD1. The CDR3 is 15 amino acids. The germline V gene encodes CDR1 MNHNS and CDR2 SASEGT. The V segment lost 3 bases and the J segment 7 bases; nucleotides outside the gene matches: 10. The CDR3 here is CASSDGGRGLGGYTF. CDR3 DNA sequence: TGTGCCAGCAGTGACGGGGGCAGGGGGCTTGGTGGCTACACCTTC.

The DNA of the CDR3 is TGCAGCTCAGGGTGGAAAAACACTGAAGCTTTCTTT. Protein sequence: CSSGWKNTEAFF. The chain employs TRBV29-1 and TRBJ1-1, with a tentative D call TRBD1 (5 bases). Trimming removed 8 bases at V and 2 bases at J, with 12 bases between. The CDR3 loop spans 12 amino acids. The V gene's germline CDR1 is SQVTM and CDR2 ANQGSEA. The whole variable domain, filled in from reference TRBV29-1 and TRBJ1-1, reads SAVISQKPSRDICQRGTSLTIQCQVDSQVTMMFWYRQQPGQSLTLIATANQGSEATYESGFVIDKFPISRPNLTFSTLTVSNMSPEDSSIYLCSSGWKNTEAFFGQGTRLTVV.

Points on this clonotype: A much larger clone differs by one base, so this may be a read error. The gene calls are TRBV6-2 or TRBV6-3 and TRBJ2-5; D gene ambiguous. Trimming removed 5 bases from V and 3 bases from J, with 19 bases in between. Germline V gene sequence: CDR1 MNHEY, CDR2 SVGEGT. The CDR3 extends over 16 amino acids. The CDR3 loop reads CASSEALAREEETQYF. In DNA form, the CDR3 reads TGTGCCAGCAGTGAAGCGTTAGCCCGAGAGGAAGAGACCCAGTACTTC.

The gene calls are TRBV28 and TRBJ2-4; D tentatively fits TRBD1 or TRBD2 (7 bases each). V lost 3 bases and J lost 3, with 15 bases in between. Germline lookup yields CDR1 MDHEN and CDR2 SYDVKM. This CDR3 has 16 amino acids. The CDR3 here is CASSLGGGGGKNIQYF. The CDR3 DNA is TGTGCCAGCAGTTTGGGAGGGGGCGGGGGCAAAAACATTCAGTACTTC.